This T cell receptor (beta chain) was captured by sequencing in a study of CD8 T cells in Susac syndrome. The authors reverse transcribed roughly 0.5 to 1 ug RNA with random hexamers. TCRdb re-derived calls from the immunoSEQ multiplex PCR reads in MiXCR, one entry per CDR3 protein. The data show over 100,000 distinct CDR3 sequences, 90% to 96% seen once. Germline V CDR1 and CDR2: SQVTM, ANQGSEA. V lost 7 bases, J lost 1 base, and 6 bases stayed unmatched. This CDR3 is 13 amino acids long. The material sequenced was CD4+ T cells from PBMCs. This chain uses TRBV29-1 with TRBJ2-7; 8 bases fit TRBD1. The sequence was obtained from a human donor in good health. The CDR3 sequence is CSGATGGSYEQYF. In DNA form, the CDR3 reads TGCAGCGGCGCAACAGGGGGTTCCTACGAGCAGTACTTC.